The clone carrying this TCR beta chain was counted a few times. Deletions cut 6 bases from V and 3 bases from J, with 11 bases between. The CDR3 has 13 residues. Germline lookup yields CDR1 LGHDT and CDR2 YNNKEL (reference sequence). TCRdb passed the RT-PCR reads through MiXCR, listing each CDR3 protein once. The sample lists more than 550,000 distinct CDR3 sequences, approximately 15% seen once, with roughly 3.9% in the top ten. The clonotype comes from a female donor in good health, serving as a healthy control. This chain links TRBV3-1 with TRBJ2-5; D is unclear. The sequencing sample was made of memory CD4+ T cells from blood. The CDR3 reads CASSQTAEETQYF. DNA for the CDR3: TGTGCCAGCAGTCAAACGGCCGAAGAGACCCAGTACTTC.